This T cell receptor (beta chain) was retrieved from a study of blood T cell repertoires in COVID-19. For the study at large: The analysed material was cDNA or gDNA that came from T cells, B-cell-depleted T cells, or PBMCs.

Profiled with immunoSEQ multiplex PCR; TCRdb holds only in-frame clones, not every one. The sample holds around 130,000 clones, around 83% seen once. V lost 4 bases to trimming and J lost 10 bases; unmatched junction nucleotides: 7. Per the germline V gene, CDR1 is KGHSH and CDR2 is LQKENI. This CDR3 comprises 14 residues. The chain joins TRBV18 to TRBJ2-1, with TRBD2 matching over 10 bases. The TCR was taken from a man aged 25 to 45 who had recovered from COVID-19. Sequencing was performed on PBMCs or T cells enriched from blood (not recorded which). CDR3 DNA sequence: TGTGCCAGCTCACTAGGTCTAGCGGGAGTGGAGCAGTTCTTC. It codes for CASSLGLAGVEQFF.